The 13 T cell receptor beta chains below all came from one sample that was sequenced in a study of T cell responses to AZD1222 COVID-19 vaccine. Libraries were prepared by immunoSEQ multiplex PCR; TCRdb keeps only in-frame clonotypes and omits some of them. Here the sample spans 100,000 or so clones, 91% being singletons. The input for sequencing was peripheral blood, taken on day 0 of AZD1222 vaccination. Receptors were obtained from an adult in good health.

A single count supports this clone. This chain uses TRBV6-5 with TRBJ1-1, with D unclear. Germline V lookup: CDR1 MNHEY, CDR2 SVGAGI. Between the trimmed V and J ends, which lost 0 bases and 0 bases, there was a span of 5 bases. The CDR3 totals 14 residues. This chain's CDR3 is CASSYSSLNTEAFF. The CDR3 nucleotides are TGTGCCAGCAGTTACTCGTCCTTGAACACTGAAGCTTTCTTT.

The chain couples TRBV18 to TRBJ2-1; D gene ambiguous. Germline lookup yields CDR1 KGHSH and CDR2 LQKENI. The CDR3 extends over 13 amino acids. Trimming stripped 0 bases from V and 6 bases from J, with 6 bases between. CDR3 sequence reads: CASSPPSSNEQFF. CDR3 bases: TGTGCCAGCTCACCACCTTCCAGCAATGAGCAGTTCTTC.

This chain connects TRBV2 to TRBJ1-5; 7 bases agree with TRBD1. The V gene end was trimmed by 5 bases and the J gene end by 1 base; junction bases not matched to a gene: 5. The CDR3 loop spans 15 amino acids. The germline V gene has CDR1 SNHLY and CDR2 FYNNEI. The CDR3 DNA reads TGTGCCAGCAGTCGACAGGGTGGGAGCAATCAGCCCCAGCATTTT. It encodes CASSRQGGSNQPQHF.

The chain joins TRBV4-1 to TRBJ2-7; perhaps TRBD2 as D (5 bases). The CDR3 length is 16 residues. The V and J ends lost 4 bases and 2 bases respectively, with 18 bases between them. Germline V gene data show CDR1 as MGHRA and CDR2 as YSYEKL. The CDR3 here is CASSPQEGGLPYEQYF. The CDR3 nucleotides are TGCGCCAGCAGCCCCCAGGAAGGAGGACTCCCCTACGAGCAGTACTTC.

Here the CDR3 reads CASSKGRVTEAFF. The CDR3 coding sequence is TGTGCCAGCAGCAAGGGACGTGTCACTGAAGCTTTCTTT. The chain combines TRBV3-1 (or the pseudogene TRBV3-2) with TRBJ1-1, with D tentatively TRBD1 (5 bases). From germline, CDR1 is LGHDT and CDR2 YNNKEL (reference sequence). This CDR3 region has 13 residues. V lost 5 bases and J 4 bases, leaving 11 bases between the germline ends.

The rearrangement joins TRBV19 to TRBJ1-5; weak D call: TRBD1 (5 bases). CDR3 size: 14 residues. CDR1 LNHDA and CDR2 SQIVND come from the germline V gene (reference sequence). V shed 3 bases and J shed 5 bases, with 11 bases lying between them. As DNA, the CDR3 is TGTGCCAGTAGTATGGGGCCGAGGGATCAGCCCCAGCATTTT. Its protein is CASSMGPRDQPQHF.

The chain combines TRBV5-1 with TRBJ1-3; D possibly corresponds to TRBD1 (6 bases). V was shortened by 4 bases and J by 0 bases, with 14 bases between the two germline ends. This CDR3 has 16 residues. Germline CDR1 and CDR2: SGHRS and YFSETQ. The DNA of the CDR3 is TGCGCCAGCAGCAGTACAGGGTCTTACTCTGGAAACACCATATATTTT. Translating gives CASSSTGSYSGNTIYF.

This clone was picked up one time. This sequence joins TRBV19 and TRBJ1-2; maybe TRBD1 (5 bases). The V gene lost 4 bases and the J gene lost 5 bases, with 17 bases spanning the gap. The CDR3 is made up of 15 amino acids. Germline CDR1 and CDR2: LNHDA and SQIVND (reference sequence). The CDR3 is CASSTAQGSAYGYTF. The CDR3 nucleotides read TGTGCCAGTAGTACCGCCCAGGGATCTGCGTATGGCTACACCTTC. The full variable domain, rest sourced from reference TRBV19 and TRBJ1-2, is DGGITQSPKYLFRKEGQNVTLSCEQNLNHDAMYWYRQDPGQGLRLIYYSQIVNDFQKGDIAEGYSVSREKKESFPLTVTSAQKNPTAFYLCASSTAQGSAYGYTFGSGTRLTVV.

This chain links TRBV7-8 with TRBJ1-5; D is undetermined. V was pared by 4 bases and J by 5 bases, with 15 bases between. This CDR3 comprises 15 residues. Germline V gives CDR1 SGHVS, CDR2 FQNEAQ. The CDR3 DNA is TGTGCCAGCAGCTCGCCCGCCGGGCTAGATCAGCCCCAGCATTTT. Amino acid sequence: CASSSPAGLDQPQHF. Full variable domain (rest looked up from reference TRBV7-8 and TRBJ1-5): GAGVSQSPRYKVAKRGQDVALRCDPISGHVSLFWYQQALGQGPEFLTYFQNEAQLDKSGLPSDRFFAERPEGSVSTLKIQRTQQEDSAVYLCASSSPAGLDQPQHFGDGTRLSIL.

The chain carries TRBV3-1 (or the pseudogene TRBV3-2) and TRBJ1-6, with D unclear. Trimming removed 4 bases from V and 9 bases from J, with 13 bases in between. This CDR3 contains 14 residues. Germline lookup yields CDR1 LGHDT and CDR2 YNNKEL (reference sequence). Here the CDR3 DNA reads TGTGCCAGCAGCCTCAATGGCCAGGCTTCACCCCTCCACTTT. This encodes CASSLNGQASPLHF.

The J gene is TRBJ2-2, the V gene TRBV5-8; 11 nucleotides match TRBD1. CDR1 SGHTS and CDR2 YDEGEE come from the germline V gene. J gave up 4 bases and V 4 bases, and 9 bases lay outside the gene matches. The CDR3 extends over 17 amino acids. DNA of the CDR3: TGTGCCAGCAGCAGAATATGGACAGGGGGCCGCACCGGGGAGCTGTTTTTT. Its translation: CASSRIWTGGRTGELFF.

The genes are TRBV9 and TRBJ1-4; the D gene is possibly TRBD1 (5 bases). The CDR3 loop spans 15 amino acids. Deletions cut 0 bases from V and 8 bases from J, with 14 bases between. CDR1 SGDLS and CDR2 YYNGEE come from the germline V gene. The CDR3 reads CASSVDPGIDEKLFF. As DNA, the CDR3 is TGTGCCAGCAGCGTAGACCCAGGGATCGACGAAAAACTGTTTTTT.

V is TRBV5-4 and J is TRBJ1-4; 8 bases match TRBD1. CDR1 is SGHNT, CDR2 YYREEE, per germline (reference sequence). V lost 4 bases, J lost 8 bases, and 7 bases stayed unmatched. This CDR3 comprises 14 residues. In DNA, the CDR3 is TGTGCCAGCAGCCCCAGGGGGCAGAAAGAAAAACTGTTTTTT. It translates to CASSPRGQKEKLFF.